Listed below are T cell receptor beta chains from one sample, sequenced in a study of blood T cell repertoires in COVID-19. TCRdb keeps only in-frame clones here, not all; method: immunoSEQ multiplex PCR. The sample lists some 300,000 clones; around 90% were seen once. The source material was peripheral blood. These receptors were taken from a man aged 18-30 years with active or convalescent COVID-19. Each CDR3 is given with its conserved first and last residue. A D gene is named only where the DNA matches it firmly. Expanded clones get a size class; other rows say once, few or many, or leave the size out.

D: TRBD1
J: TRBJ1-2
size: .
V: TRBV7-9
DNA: TGTGCCAGCAGCACAGTGGGGACAGGGGTCCGTAATGGCTACACCTTC
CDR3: CASSTVGTGVRNGYTF

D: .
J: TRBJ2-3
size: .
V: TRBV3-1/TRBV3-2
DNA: TGTGCCAGCAGCCAGACACAGGGTTATGGCACAGATACGCAGTATTTT
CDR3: CASSQTQGYGTDTQYF

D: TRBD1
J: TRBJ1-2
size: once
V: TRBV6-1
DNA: TGTGCCAGCAGTGAAGTGGGGACAGCCCTTAACTATGGCTACACCTTC
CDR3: CASSEVGTALNYGYTF

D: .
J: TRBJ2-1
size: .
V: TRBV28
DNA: TGTGCCAGCAGTTTGTTGGCAGGGTTGAATGAGCAGTTCTTC
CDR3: CASSLLAGLNEQFF

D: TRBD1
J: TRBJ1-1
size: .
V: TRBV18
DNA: TGTGCCAGTTTGGGACAGCAGAACACTGAAGCTTTCTTT
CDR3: CASLGQQNTEAFF

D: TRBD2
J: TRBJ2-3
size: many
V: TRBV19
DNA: TGTGCCAGTAGTAGGGGTAGCGGGAGAGCTACAGATACGCAGTATTTT
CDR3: CASSRGSGRATDTQYF

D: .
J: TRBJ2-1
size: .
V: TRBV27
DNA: TGTGCCAGCAGATTCAGGGTAACGCCCACCTACAATGAGCAGTTCTTC
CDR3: CASRFRVTPTYNEQFF

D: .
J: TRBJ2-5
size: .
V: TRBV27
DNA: TGTGCCAGCAGTTTACGTCGGCAGGGACAAGAGACCCAGTACTTC
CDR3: CASSLRRQGQETQYF

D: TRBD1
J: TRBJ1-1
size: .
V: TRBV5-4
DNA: TGTGCCAGCAGCCCGGGACAGAAGAACACTGAAGCTTTCTTT
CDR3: CASSPGQKNTEAFF

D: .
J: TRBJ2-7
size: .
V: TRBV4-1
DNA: TGCGCCAGCAGCCAAGATCGGTCCTACGAGCAGTACTTC
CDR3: CASSQDRSYEQYF

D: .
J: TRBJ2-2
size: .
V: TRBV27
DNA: TGTGCCAGCAGTTTACATCGGTTCGCCGACACCGGGGAGCTGTTTTTT
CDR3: CASSLHRFADTGELFF

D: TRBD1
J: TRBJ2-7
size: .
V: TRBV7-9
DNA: TGTGCCAGCAGCTTAGTTTTGGGACAGAGCTACGAGCAGTACTTC
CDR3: CASSLVLGQSYEQYF

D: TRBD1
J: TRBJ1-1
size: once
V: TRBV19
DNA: TGTGCCAGTAGTATAGTATGGGGACAGGGGGCGGCGAACACTGAAGCTTTCTTT
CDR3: CASSIVWGQGAANTEAFF

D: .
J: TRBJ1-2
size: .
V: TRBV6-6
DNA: TGTGCCAGCAGTCCTTCAGGGGAGTATGGCTACACCTTC
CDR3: CASSPSGEYGYTF

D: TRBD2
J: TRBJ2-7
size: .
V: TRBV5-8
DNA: TGTGCCAGCAGCTTGCTACGGGAGGAAACCCACGAGCAGTACTTC
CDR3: CASSLLREETHEQYF

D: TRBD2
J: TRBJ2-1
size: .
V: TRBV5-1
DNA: TGCGCCAGCAGCACTAGCGGGGGCTCCTACAATGAGCAGTTCTTC
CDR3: CASSTSGGSYNEQFF

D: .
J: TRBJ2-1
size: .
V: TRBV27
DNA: TGTGCCAGCAGTCTAGGAAATGAGCAGTTCTTC
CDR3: CASSLGNEQFF

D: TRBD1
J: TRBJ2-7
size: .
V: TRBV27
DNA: TGTGCCAGCAGTTTATCGGGGACAGTGTACGAGCAGTACTTC
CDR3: CASSLSGTVYEQYF

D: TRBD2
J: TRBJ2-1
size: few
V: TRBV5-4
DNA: TGTGCCAGCAGCTTAAAGACTAGCGGGGATGAGCAGTTCTTC
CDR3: CASSLKTSGDEQFF

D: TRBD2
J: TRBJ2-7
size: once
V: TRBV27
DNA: TGTGCCAGCAGTAAGGGGCTAGCGGGAACTGCCTACGAGCAGTACTTC
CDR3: CASSKGLAGTAYEQYF

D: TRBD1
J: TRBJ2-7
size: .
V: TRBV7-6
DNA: TGTGCCAGCAGCTTACGGACAGGGGGAGGCGAGCAGTACTTC
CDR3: CASSLRTGGGEQYF

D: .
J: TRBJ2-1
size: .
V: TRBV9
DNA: TGTGCCAGCAGCCATGGTACAGGCTCCTACAATGAGCAGTTCTTC
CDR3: CASSHGTGSYNEQFF

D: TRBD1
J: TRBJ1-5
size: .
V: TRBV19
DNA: TGTGCCAGTAGTATAGGAGGGACAGACTTCAATCAGCCCCAGCATTTT
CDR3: CASSIGGTDFNQPQHF

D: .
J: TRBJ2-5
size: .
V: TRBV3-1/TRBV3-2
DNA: TGTGCCAGCAGCCAAGTGGGACTCCAAGAGACCCAGTACTTC
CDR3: CASSQVGLQETQYF